Below, one T cell receptor beta chain is given with its context. The antigen remains undetermined. This record belongs to a study of cytomegalovirus exposure and HLA in healthy donors. The wider study: Membership in the Caucasian-associated ancestry cluster was found for around four fifths of approximately 380 genotyped donors.

The study, taken as a whole, reports: For most subjects, TCR beta sequences were reported to predict HLA-A and HLA-B alleles with accuracy. Confirmation was obtained in vitro that a few CMV-associated chains are specific for CMV antigens. Most CMV-associated TCR beta chains appeared HLA-restricted in a later analysis.

V was clipped by 9 bases and J by 5 bases, with 22 bases between them. The CDR3 totals 15 residues. The germline gives CDR1 MNHNY, CDR2 SVGAGI (reference sequence). PCR primers comprised 60 Vbeta and 13 Jbeta primers. Data came from immunoSEQ multiplex PCR; TCRdb stores just in-frame clones and leaves some out. This table has some 160,000 clones, 78% appearing once. J is TRBJ1-1 and V is TRBV6-6; D unclear. The sequence came from a woman in her thirties or forties in good health and CMV-seronegative. The material sequenced was PBMCs. CDR3 loop: CARITGDLLDTEAFF. CDR3 bases: TGTGCCAGAATCACGGGAGACCTACTCGATACTGAAGCTTTCTTT.